These T cell receptor beta chains were read from a single sample in a study of blood T cell repertoires in COVID-19. This table comes from immunoSEQ multiplex PCR, and its TCRdb copy is limited to in-frame clones, with some not included. The sample comprises around 210,000 clones, around three quarters of which are singletons, and around 6% rests with the top ten. The sequenced material came from peripheral blood. The receptors come from an older woman with acute or convalescent COVID-19. The CDR3 runs from the conserved cysteine through the conserved F or W. The order of the fields is J gene, clone size, D gene, V gene, CDR3 DNA, CDR3 protein. A D gene is named only where the DNA matches it firmly. Not all rows give a size; the values are once, few, many and, for expanded clones, a class.

TRBJ2-7	-	-	TRBV18	TGTGCCAGCTCAGAGTCCGGGACAGCGGGCCACGAGCAGTACTTC	CASSESGTAGHEQYF
TRBJ1-1	few	-	TRBV30	TGTGCCTGGGCCCCAAACGGGAACACTGAAGCTTTCTTT	CAWAPNGNTEAFF
TRBJ2-3	-	TRBD2	TRBV3-1/TRBV3-2	TGTGCCAGCAGCCGACTGCCCGGGACTAGCGTAACAGATACGCAGTATTTT	CASSRLPGTSVTDTQYF
TRBJ1-5	-	-	TRBV28	TGTGCCAGCAGTCGACGGAGGAATCAGCCCCAGCATTTT	CASSRRRNQPQHF
TRBJ1-5	-	-	TRBV6-1	TGTGCCAGCAGTGAAGCGGGCAGTCAGGCTTATAGCAATCAGCCCCAGCATTTT	CASSEAGSQAYSNQPQHF
TRBJ2-2	-	-	TRBV7-9	TGTGCCAGCAACAGGGCTCCTGACACCGGGGAGCTGTTTTTT	CASNRAPDTGELFF
TRBJ1-2	-	-	TRBV27	TGTGCCAGCAGGCCGGGACAAGTAAACTATGGCTACACCTTC	CASRPGQVNYGYTF
TRBJ2-5	-	TRBD1	TRBV6-5	TGTGCCAGCAGTTTGGGACAGTTCGGGATAGTAGAGACCCAGTACTTC	CASSLGQFGIVETQYF
TRBJ1-2	-	-	TRBV19	TGTGCCAGTCGTAAGCCTAACTATGGCTACACCTTC	CASRKPNYGYTF
TRBJ2-7	-	TRBD2	TRBV24-1	TGTGCCACCAGTGATCCCATAGCGGGAGGTGACGAGCAGTACTTC	CATSDPIAGGDEQYF
TRBJ2-1	-	-	TRBV19	TGTGCCAGTAGTATGGTCCCCTGGGCACCATACACCTACAATGAGCAGTTCTTC	CASSMVPWAPYTYNEQFF
TRBJ1-1	-	-	TRBV5-4	TGTGCCAGCAGCTTGGTAGGGGCGGATACTGAAGCTTTCTTT	CASSLVGADTEAFF
TRBJ1-5	-	TRBD1	TRBV10-2	TGCGCCAGCAGCGACACAGGGGTCCGTAGTCAGCCCCAGCATTTT	CASSDTGVRSQPQHF
TRBJ2-7	-	TRBD1	TRBV6-5	TGTGCCAGCAGTAGGGACAGGGTAGAGCAGTACTTC	CASSRDRVEQYF
TRBJ1-2	-	-	TRBV10-3	TGTGCCATCAGTGAGGACAGCCAACTTTATGGCTACACCTTC	CAISEDSQLYGYTF
TRBJ1-1	-	-	TRBV30	TGTGCCTGGAGCACTGGTAGGTCAACGGGCACTGAAGCTTTCTTT	CAWSTGRSTGTEAFF
TRBJ2-7	-	TRBD2	TRBV5-1	TGCGCCAGCAGCGGGGGGACGGGACTAGCGGGACCCTACGAGCAGTACTTC	CASSGGTGLAGPYEQYF
TRBJ2-2	few	-	TRBV19	TGTGCCAGTAGTATAGCGTCTACTAACACCGGGGAGCTGTTTTTT	CASSIASTNTGELFF
TRBJ2-7	-	-	TRBV19	TGTGCCAGTAGTATAATTTCAACTGGGCCGAAACGTTACGAGCAGTACTTC	CASSIISTGPKRYEQYF
TRBJ1-2	-	-	TRBV19	TGTGCCACAAAGGACAGAAACTATGGCTACACCTTC	CATKDRNYGYTF
TRBJ1-4	once	-	TRBV28	TGTGCCAGCGGAGGCGGCGCAACTAATGAAAAACTGTTTTTT	CASGGGATNEKLFF
TRBJ1-4	-	TRBD1	TRBV5-4	TGTGCCAGCAGCAGCAACAGGGGGCTGAATGAAAAACTGTTTTTT	CASSSNRGLNEKLFF
TRBJ2-7	few	-	TRBV2	TGTGCCAGCAGTGAAGTTCCAGGGTTCTACGAGCAGTACTTC	CASSEVPGFYEQYF
TRBJ1-2	-	-	TRBV27	TGTGCCAGCAGTACCGGGACTGGGGGGGACTATGGCTACACCTTC	CASSTGTGGDYGYTF
TRBJ2-1	-	TRBD2	TRBV19	TGTGCCAGTAGTTTACGACCGGGACTAGCGGGAGGGAATGAGCAGTTCTTC	CASSLRPGLAGGNEQFF
TRBJ1-5	-	-	TRBV19	TGTGCCAGTAGTATAGGGCCACAGGCGACCAATCAGCCCCAGCATTTT	CASSIGPQATNQPQHF
TRBJ2-4	-	TRBD2	TRBV23-1	TGCGCCAGCAGTCGAGGGACTAGCGGAAAAAACATTCAGTACTTC	CASSRGTSGKNIQYF
TRBJ1-6	-	-	TRBV19	TGTGCCAGTAGTATAGGCGGGTGGACAGCGGATTCACCCCTCCACTTT	CASSIGGWTADSPLHF
TRBJ1-2	-	-	TRBV25-1	TGTGCCAGCAGTGAAGGGACTTCGGGCTACACCTTC	CASSEGTSGYTF
TRBJ2-3	-	-	TRBV27	TGTGCCAGCAGTTTCGACCGGGAGGATACGCAGTATTTT	CASSFDREDTQYF
TRBJ1-3	-	-	TRBV11-2	TGTGCCAGCAGCTTTGCTTCGGGGTCTGGAAACACCATATATTTT	CASSFASGSGNTIYF
TRBJ1-3	-	-	TRBV28	TGTGCCAGCAGTTCCGGACAGTCCTCTGGAAACACCATATATTTT	CASSSGQSSGNTIYF
TRBJ1-1	-	TRBD1	TRBV7-8	TGTGCCAGCAGCCCCCTGGGACAGGGGGCTTGGACTGAAGCTTTCTTT	CASSPLGQGAWTEAFF
TRBJ2-1	once	TRBD2	TRBV7-8	TGTGCCAGCAGCCGAAACGGACTAGCGGACCCCTCCTACAATGAGCAGTTCTTC	CASSRNGLADPSYNEQFF
TRBJ1-5	-	-	TRBV5-6	TGTGCCAGCAGCTTTCAGGGCCCCAATCAGCCCCAGCATTTT	CASSFQGPNQPQHF
TRBJ1-6	-	TRBD1	TRBV2	TGTGCCAGCAGTGATCAGGGGGCAATTTCACCCCTCCACTTT	CASSDQGAISPLHF
TRBJ1-1	-	-	TRBV18	TGTGCCAGCTCACCAGATTTAAGGGGAATGAACACTGAAGCTTTCTTT	CASSPDLRGMNTEAFF
TRBJ2-7	many	TRBD2	TRBV5-1	TGCGCCAGCAGCCGACTAGCGGCAGGCTACGAGCAGTACTTC	CASSRLAAGYEQYF
TRBJ2-5	-	TRBD1	TRBV2	TGTGCCAGCGGAGGACAGGGCCAAGAGACCCAGTACTTC	CASGGQGQETQYF
TRBJ2-7	-	-	TRBV2	TGTGCCAGCAGTGAAAAATTAGCGGCCCCCTACGAGCAGTACTTC	CASSEKLAAPYEQYF
TRBJ1-2	-	TRBD1	TRBV28	TGTGCCAGCAGCTCAGGACAGGCGTATGGCTACACCTTC	CASSSGQAYGYTF
TRBJ1-2	-	TRBD1	TRBV5-1	TGCGCCAGCTCGAGCGATCTGTCGACAGGGAATTTTGGCTACACCTTC	CASSSDLSTGNFGYTF
TRBJ2-7	few	-	TRBV28	TGTGCCAGCAGTTCCCTCTTATCCTACGAGCAGTACTTC	CASSSLLSYEQYF
TRBJ1-2	-	-	TRBV16	TGTGCCAGCAGCCAAGGGACACTCTATGGCTACACCTTC	CASSQGTLYGYTF
TRBJ1-4	-	TRBD1	TRBV5-6	TGTGCCAGCAGCTTACAGGGGATCGGTGAAAAACTGTTTTTT	CASSLQGIGEKLFF
TRBJ2-2	few	TRBD2	TRBV5-1	TGCGCCAGCAGCTTGGCTAGCGGGAGGGCCGGGGAGCTGTTTTTT	CASSLASGRAGELFF